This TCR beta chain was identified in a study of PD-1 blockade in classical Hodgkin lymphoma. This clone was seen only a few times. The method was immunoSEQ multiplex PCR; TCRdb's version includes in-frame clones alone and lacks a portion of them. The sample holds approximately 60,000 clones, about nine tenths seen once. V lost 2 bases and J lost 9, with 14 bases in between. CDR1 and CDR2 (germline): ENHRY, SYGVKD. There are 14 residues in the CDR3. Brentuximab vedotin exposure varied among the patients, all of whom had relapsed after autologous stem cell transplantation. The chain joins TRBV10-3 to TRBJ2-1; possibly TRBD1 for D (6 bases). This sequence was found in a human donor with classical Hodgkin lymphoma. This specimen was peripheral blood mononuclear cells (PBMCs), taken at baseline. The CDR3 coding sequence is TGTGCCATCAGTGAGACCCGGGACAAACCTGAGCAGTTCTTC. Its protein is CAISETRDKPEQFF.